These T cell receptor beta chains were read from a single sample in a study of T cells in Graves' hyperthyroidism and ophthalmopathy. Using its own MiXCR run on the multiplex PCR reads, TCRdb lists one record per CDR3 protein. Among hundreds of thousands of distinct CDR3 sequences listed, about 45% were seen once. Sample: peripheral blood or thyroid tissue (not recorded which). The receptors come from an adult man with Graves' disease, either hyperthyroidism or ophthalmopathy (not recorded which). CDR3s include the opening cysteine and the closing phenylalanine or tryptophan. The D gene is left open where the match is weak. Clone size is shown for a subset of rows, as once, few, many or a class of expanded clone.

j_gene: TRBJ2-7; v_gene: TRBV7-2; abundance: -; d_gene: -; CDR3aa: CASSFLETTYEQYF; CDR3nt: TGTGCCAGCAGCTTCCTCGAGACCACCTACGAGCAGTACTTC
j_gene: TRBJ1-3; v_gene: TRBV9; abundance: few; d_gene: -; CDR3aa: CASSQAGGTGNTIYF; CDR3nt: TGTGCCAGCAGCCAAGCTGGAGGGACTGGAAACACCATATATTTT
j_gene: TRBJ2-5; v_gene: TRBV7-9; abundance: many; d_gene: TRBD1; CDR3aa: CASSEAQGQQETQYF; CDR3nt: TGTGCCAGCAGTGAAGCGCAGGGACAGCAAGAGACCCAGTACTTC
j_gene: TRBJ2-5; v_gene: TRBV5-1; abundance: -; d_gene: -; CDR3aa: CASAEDKPETQYF; CDR3nt: TGCGCCAGCGCCGAAGACAAACCCGAGACCCAGTACTTC
j_gene: TRBJ1-5; v_gene: TRBV7-8; abundance: few; d_gene: -; CDR3aa: CASSLNIGFDQPQHF; CDR3nt: TGCGCCAGCAGCCTGAATATCGGGTTCGATCAGCCCCAGCATTTT
j_gene: TRBJ1-1; v_gene: TRBV5-6; abundance: many; d_gene: TRBD1; CDR3aa: CASSSGLTGKTEAFF; CDR3nt: TGTGCCAGCAGCTCGGGATTGACAGGGAAGACTGAAGCTTTCTTT
j_gene: TRBJ2-5; v_gene: TRBV20-1; abundance: many; d_gene: -; CDR3aa: CSARDSGETQYF; CDR3nt: TGCAGTGCTAGAGATAGTGGCGAGACCCAGTACTTC
j_gene: TRBJ2-5; v_gene: TRBV19; abundance: -; d_gene: TRBD1; CDR3aa: CASSRQGVWETQYF; CDR3nt: TGTGCCAGTAGTAGACAGGGGGTTTGGGAGACCCAGTACTTC
j_gene: TRBJ1-1; v_gene: TRBV5-6; abundance: -; d_gene: -; CDR3aa: CASSFRATNTEAFF; CDR3nt: TGTGCCAGCAGCTTTAGGGCCACGAACACTGAAGCTTTCTTT
j_gene: TRBJ2-5; v_gene: TRBV6-5; abundance: -; d_gene: -; CDR3aa: CASSSGPLATQYF; CDR3nt: TGTGCCAGCAGCTCTGGCCCCTTGGCGACCCAGTACTTC
j_gene: TRBJ1-2; v_gene: TRBV7-9; abundance: few; d_gene: -; CDR3aa: CASSQEPSANYGYTF; CDR3nt: TGTGCCAGCAGCCAAGAACCGTCCGCTAACTATGGCTACACCTTC
j_gene: TRBJ1-5; v_gene: TRBV6-5; abundance: -; d_gene: -; CDR3aa: CASTPDRNQPQHF; CDR3nt: TGTGCCAGCACCCCGGACAGAAATCAGCCCCAGCATTTT
j_gene: TRBJ2-5; v_gene: TRBV2; abundance: -; d_gene: -; CDR3aa: CASSDSRRWQETQYF; CDR3nt: TGTGCCAGCAGTGATTCCCGACGCTGGCAAGAGACCCAGTACTTC
j_gene: TRBJ2-7; v_gene: TRBV10-3; abundance: once; d_gene: -; CDR3aa: CAISVNPGQYF; CDR3nt: TGTGCCATCAGTGTCAACCCCGGGCAGTACTTC
j_gene: TRBJ2-7; v_gene: TRBV15; abundance: -; d_gene: -; CDR3aa: CATSVTQGREQYF; CDR3nt: TGTGCCACCAGCGTTACCCAGGGCCGCGAGCAGTACTTC
j_gene: TRBJ2-7; v_gene: TRBV29-1; abundance: many; d_gene: -; CDR3aa: CSVAEDPYEQYF; CDR3nt: TGCAGCGTTGCTGAAGATCCCTACGAGCAGTACTTC
j_gene: TRBJ2-6; v_gene: TRBV29-1; abundance: -; d_gene: -; CDR3aa: CSSLSPRTGANVVTF; CDR3nt: TGCAGCAGCCTCTCCCCCCGGACTGGGGCCAACGTCGTGACTTTC